The following is a TCR beta chain sequence with its context. Its antigen is not identified. The entry originates in a study of CD4 T cells in relation to SARS-CoV-2 and coronaviruses. The trim removed 3 bases at V and 6 bases at J, leaving 8 bases unmatched. Germline V CDR1 and CDR2: LNHDA, SQIVND (reference sequence). The CDR3 length is 15 residues. Unexposed donor CD4+ T cells date from about 2011-2018, before the COVID-19 pandemic. Isolation of CD4+ T cells took place after about 9 days in culture. Assay used: immunoSEQ multiplex PCR; TCRdb lists only in-frame clones, some missing. The table records some 30,000 clones, around 84% of them present only once.

This rearrangement joins TRBV19 to TRBJ2-4, with 7 bases lining up with TRBD2. The sequenced sample consisted of CD4+ T cells from PBMCs, cultured in vitro. This clonotype was sampled from a human donor in good health. The CDR3 DNA follows: TGTGCCAGTAGTATGGGAGGGGAGGTGGGAAACATTCAGTACTTC. It yields the protein CASSMGGEVGNIQYF.